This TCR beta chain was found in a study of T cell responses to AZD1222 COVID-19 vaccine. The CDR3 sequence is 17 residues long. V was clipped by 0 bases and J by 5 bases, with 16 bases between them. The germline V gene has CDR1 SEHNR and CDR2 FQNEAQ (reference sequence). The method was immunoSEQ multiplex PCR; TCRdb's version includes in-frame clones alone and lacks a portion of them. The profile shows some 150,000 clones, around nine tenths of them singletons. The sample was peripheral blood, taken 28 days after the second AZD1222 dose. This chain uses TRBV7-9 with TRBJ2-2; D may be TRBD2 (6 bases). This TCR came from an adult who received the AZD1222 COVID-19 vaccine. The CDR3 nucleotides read TGTGCCAGCAGCTTAGCAACGGGGACTTCTAAGACCGGGGAGCTGTTTTTT. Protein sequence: CASSLATGTSKTGELFF.